This is a list of T cell receptor beta chains from one sample in a study of CD8+CD57+ T cells in acquired aplastic anemia. Each CDR3 protein is one row after TCRdb ran MiXCR on the reads. The sample includes about 180,000 distinct CDR3 sequences, nearly 65% seen only once; the top ten take more than 40%. The sequenced material came from sorted CD4+, CD8+, or CD8+CD57+ T cells (not recorded which) from PBMCs. Receptor source: a human donor with aplastic anemia. Both conserved end residues are part of each CDR3. A D gene is named only where the DNA matches it firmly. Size tells how often a clone was seen (once, few, many) or the class of an expanded clone, and some rows leave it out.

CDR3 protein: CASSSIGGRTGELFF
CDR3 DNA: TGTGCCAGCAGTTCGATAGGGGGCCGCACCGGGGAGCTGTTTTTT
clone size: many
D gene: TRBD1
J gene: TRBJ2-2
V gene: TRBV12-3/TRBV12-4

CDR3 protein: CASSQARGQTEAFF
CDR3 DNA: TGTGCCAGCAGCCAAGCCAGGGGGCAAACTGAAGCTTTCTTT
clone size: many
D gene: TRBD1
J gene: TRBJ1-1
V gene: TRBV4-2

CDR3 protein: CASSESRGTGGGNQPQHF
CDR3 DNA: TGTGCCAGCAGTGAATCTAGAGGGACAGGGGGCGGCAATCAGCCCCAGCATTTT
clone size: many
D gene: TRBD1
J gene: TRBJ1-5
V gene: TRBV2

CDR3 protein: CASSLEGRSADTQYF
CDR3 DNA: TGTGCCAGCAGTTTAGAGGGGAGGTCGGCAGATACGCAGTATTTT
clone size: few
D gene: .
J gene: TRBJ2-3
V gene: TRBV2

CDR3 protein: CACGPGVGTEAFF
CDR3 DNA: TGTGCCTGCGGACCAGGGGTGGGCACTGAAGCTTTCTTT
clone size: .
D gene: .
J gene: TRBJ1-1
V gene: TRBV30

CDR3 protein: CASSQGGNYNEAFF
CDR3 DNA: TGTGCCAGCAGCCAGGGCGGGAACTACAATGAAGCTTTCTTT
clone size: .
D gene: .
J gene: TRBJ1-1
V gene: TRBV7-9

CDR3 protein: CASEPPGGDYEQYF
CDR3 DNA: TGTGCCAGCGAGCCCCCGGGGGGCGACTACGAGCAGTATTTT
clone size: .
D gene: .
J gene: TRBJ2-3
V gene: TRBV7-9

CDR3 protein: CASGTSGAYEQYF
CDR3 DNA: TGTGCCAGCGGGACTAGCGGGGCTTACGAGCAGTACTTC
clone size: once
D gene: TRBD2
J gene: TRBJ2-7
V gene: TRBV7-9

CDR3 protein: CASRRTGLPSGANVLTF
CDR3 DNA: TGTGCCAGCAGGAGGACAGGCTTACCATCTGGGGCCAACGTCCTGACTTTC
clone size: .
D gene: TRBD1
J gene: TRBJ2-6
V gene: TRBV2

CDR3 protein: CASGLSSVTEAFF
CDR3 DNA: TGTGCTAGTGGTTTGTCGAGTGTAACTGAAGCTTTCTTT
clone size: .
D gene: .
J gene: TRBJ1-1
V gene: TRBV12-5

CDR3 protein: CASTISGGYEQYF
CDR3 DNA: TGTGCCAGCACCATTAGCGGGGGGTACGAGCAGTACTTC
clone size: .
D gene: TRBD2
J gene: TRBJ2-7
V gene: TRBV19

CDR3 protein: CASSLATRQGETQYF
CDR3 DNA: TGTGCCAGCAGCTTAGCGACAAGGCAGGGAGAGACCCAGTACTTC
clone size: few
D gene: .
J gene: TRBJ2-5
V gene: TRBV7-2

CDR3 protein: CSALGREVSYEQYF
CDR3 DNA: TGCAGCGCCTTGGGGCGGGAGGTATCCTACGAGCAGTACTTC
clone size: few
D gene: TRBD2
J gene: TRBJ2-7
V gene: TRBV20-1

CDR3 protein: CASSFFSTSYNEQFF
CDR3 DNA: TGTGCCAGCAGTTTCTTTTCTACATCCTACAATGAGCAGTTCTTC
clone size: .
D gene: .
J gene: TRBJ2-1
V gene: TRBV2

CDR3 protein: CASSPRTGFNQPQHF
CDR3 DNA: TGTGCCAGCAGCCCGCGGACAGGGTTTAATCAGCCCCAGCATTTT
clone size: .
D gene: TRBD1
J gene: TRBJ1-5
V gene: TRBV7-2

CDR3 protein: CASRSGQGFEPQHF
CDR3 DNA: TGTGCCAGCAGATCCGGACAGGGGTTCGAGCCCCAGCATTTT
clone size: once
D gene: TRBD1
J gene: TRBJ1-5
V gene: TRBV2

CDR3 protein: CATSDFNTLGADTQYF
CDR3 DNA: TGTGCCACCAGTGATTTCAATACACTCGGCGCAGATACGCAGTATTTT
clone size: .
D gene: .
J gene: TRBJ2-3
V gene: TRBV24-1

CDR3 protein: CASSKGSYEQYF
CDR3 DNA: TGTGCCAGCAGTAAGGGATCCTACGAGCAGTACTTC
clone size: few
D gene: .
J gene: TRBJ2-7
V gene: TRBV2

CDR3 protein: CASRGSDVSGTEAFF
CDR3 DNA: TGTGCCAGCAGGGGATCGGACGTGAGTGGGACTGAAGCTTTCTTT
clone size: .
D gene: .
J gene: TRBJ1-1
V gene: TRBV2

CDR3 protein: CASSPVTSGGVDTQYF
CDR3 DNA: TGTGCCAGCAGTCCCGTGACTAGCGGGGGGGTAGATACGCAGTATTTT
clone size: .
D gene: TRBD2
J gene: TRBJ2-3
V gene: TRBV7-9

CDR3 protein: CASSQEQGVGIQYF
CDR3 DNA: TGCGCCAGCAGCCAAGAACAAGGCGTCGGGATCCAGTACTTC
clone size: .
D gene: .
J gene: TRBJ2-5
V gene: TRBV4-1

CDR3 protein: CSVITGGTGNQPQHF
CDR3 DNA: TGCAGCGTCATCACAGGGGGTACAGGCAATCAGCCCCAGCATTTT
clone size: once
D gene: TRBD1
J gene: TRBJ1-5
V gene: TRBV29-1

CDR3 protein: CATSDVLPHTLNEQFF
CDR3 DNA: TGTGCCACCAGTGACGTCCTACCTCATACTTTAAATGAGCAGTTCTTC
clone size: .
D gene: .
J gene: TRBJ2-1
V gene: TRBV24-1

CDR3 protein: CSARDRGPGRETQYF
CDR3 DNA: TGCAGTGCTAGAGATCGGGGCCCAGGGAGGGAGACCCAGTACTTC
clone size: .
D gene: .
J gene: TRBJ2-5
V gene: TRBV20-1

CDR3 protein: CASSHRGDYYNEQFF
CDR3 DNA: TGTGCCAGCAGCCACCGAGGGGACTACTACAATGAGCAGTTCTTC
clone size: .
D gene: TRBD2
J gene: TRBJ2-1
V gene: TRBV7-9

CDR3 protein: CAISEPPGRGQETQYF
CDR3 DNA: TGTGCCATCAGTGAACCGCCGGGGAGGGGCCAAGAGACCCAGTACTTC
clone size: few
D gene: TRBD2
J gene: TRBJ2-5
V gene: TRBV10-3

CDR3 protein: CASSLVRGGADTQYF
CDR3 DNA: TGTGCCAGCAGCTTAGTCAGGGGGGGGGCAGATACGCAGTATTTT
clone size: .
D gene: .
J gene: TRBJ2-3
V gene: TRBV7-9

CDR3 protein: CASSADREWMGTEAFF
CDR3 DNA: TGCGCCAGCAGTGCAGACAGGGAATGGATGGGAACTGAAGCTTTCTTT
clone size: .
D gene: TRBD1
J gene: TRBJ1-1
V gene: TRBV10-2

CDR3 protein: CASSIMGHLNSPLHF
CDR3 DNA: TGTGCCAGCAGCATTATGGGCCACCTTAATTCACCCCTCCACTTT
clone size: many
D gene: .
J gene: TRBJ1-6
V gene: TRBV27

CDR3 protein: CASSPHINTGELFF
CDR3 DNA: TGTGCCAGCAGCCCCCACATAAACACCGGGGAGCTGTTTTTT
clone size: many
D gene: .
J gene: TRBJ2-2
V gene: TRBV7-9

CDR3 protein: CASSLRNGDSPLHF
CDR3 DNA: TGTGCCAGCAGCCTAAGGAACGGGGATTCACCCCTCCACTTT
clone size: .
D gene: .
J gene: TRBJ1-6
V gene: TRBV14

CDR3 protein: CATSRDMLWEYGYTF
CDR3 DNA: TGTGCCACCAGCAGAGATATGCTCTGGGAGTATGGCTACACCTTC
clone size: .
D gene: .
J gene: TRBJ1-2
V gene: TRBV15

CDR3 protein: CASSVAAYNEQFF
CDR3 DNA: TGTGCCAGCAGTGTCGCAGCTTACAATGAGCAGTTCTTC
clone size: few
D gene: .
J gene: TRBJ2-1
V gene: TRBV2

CDR3 protein: CASSIAAVTDTQYF
CDR3 DNA: TGTGCCAGCAGTATTGCGGCCGTCACAGATACGCAGTATTTT
clone size: .
D gene: .
J gene: TRBJ2-3
V gene: TRBV2

CDR3 protein: CASSLVHGGPPPGYF
CDR3 DNA: TGTGCCAGCAGCCTAGTTCACGGGGGGCCCCCCCCGGGGTATTTT
clone size: .
D gene: .
J gene: TRBJ2-3
V gene: TRBV3-1

CDR3 protein: CAIAGQGTGPTDTQYF
CDR3 DNA: TGTGCCATCGCCGGACAGGGGACGGGACCCACAGATACGCAGTATTTT
clone size: .
D gene: TRBD1
J gene: TRBJ2-3
V gene: TRBV10-3

CDR3 protein: CASSLIVRGNEKLFF
CDR3 DNA: TGTGCCAGCAGCTTAATAGTAAGGGGTAATGAAAAACTGTTTTTT
clone size: .
D gene: .
J gene: TRBJ1-4
V gene: TRBV7-9

CDR3 protein: CASRKGASYNEQFF
CDR3 DNA: TGTGCCAGCAGAAAGGGGGCATCCTACAATGAGCAGTTCTTC
clone size: few
D gene: TRBD1
J gene: TRBJ2-1
V gene: TRBV2

CDR3 protein: CAVRGSLTDTQYF
CDR3 DNA: TGTGCCGTCCGGGGCAGCCTCACAGATACGCAGTATTTT
clone size: .
D gene: .
J gene: TRBJ2-3
V gene: TRBV24-1

CDR3 protein: CASSISGGQRGYTF
CDR3 DNA: TGTGCCAGTAGTATTTCCGGGGGCCAAAGGGGCTACACCTTC
clone size: .
D gene: .
J gene: TRBJ1-2
V gene: TRBV19

CDR3 protein: CASSYLLAGGQETQYF
CDR3 DNA: TGTGCCAGCAGTTACTTACTAGCGGGAGGTCAAGAGACCCAGTACTTC
clone size: .
D gene: TRBD2
J gene: TRBJ2-5
V gene: TRBV6-5

CDR3 protein: CASSVTYSTEAFF
CDR3 DNA: TGTGCCAGCAGCGTAACCTATAGCACTGAAGCTTTCTTT
clone size: .
D gene: .
J gene: TRBJ1-1
V gene: TRBV9

CDR3 protein: CASSLAGPDEQYF
CDR3 DNA: TGTGCCAGCAGCTTAGCAGGCCCTGACGAGCAGTACTTC
clone size: many
D gene: .
J gene: TRBJ2-7
V gene: TRBV13

CDR3 protein: CASSLMTQPARSYEQYF
CDR3 DNA: TGTGCCAGCAGCTTAATGACGCAGCCAGCCCGATCCTACGAGCAGTACTTC
clone size: few
D gene: .
J gene: TRBJ2-7
V gene: TRBV7-9

CDR3 protein: CASSPRDTNTGELFF
CDR3 DNA: TGTGCCAGCAGCCCCCGGGACACTAACACCGGGGAGCTGTTTTTT
clone size: .
D gene: .
J gene: TRBJ2-2
V gene: TRBV7-6

CDR3 protein: CASSLGHKEGREAQYF
CDR3 DNA: TGTGCCAGCAGCTTAGGGCATAAAGAGGGACGAGAGGCCCAGTACTTC
clone size: .
D gene: .
J gene: TRBJ2-5
V gene: TRBV7-6

CDR3 protein: CAISEGGVLSFF
CDR3 DNA: TGTGCCATCAGTGAAGGGGGCGTCTTATCTTTCTTT
clone size: .
D gene: TRBD1
J gene: TRBJ1-1
V gene: TRBV10-3

CDR3 protein: CAIGGEQYF
CDR3 DNA: TGCGCCATTGGGGGGGAGCAGTACTTC
clone size: .
D gene: .
J gene: TRBJ2-7
V gene: TRBV10-1

CDR3 protein: CSARRDTRNTEAFF
CDR3 DNA: TGCAGTGCTAGGAGGGACACGAGGAACACTGAAGCTTTCTTT
clone size: .
D gene: .
J gene: TRBJ1-1
V gene: TRBV20-1

CDR3 protein: CSVRDRGWDNEQFF
CDR3 DNA: TGCAGCGTGCGGGACAGGGGTTGGGACAATGAGCAGTTCTTC
clone size: .
D gene: TRBD1
J gene: TRBJ2-1
V gene: TRBV29-1

CDR3 protein: CASKDRDRNEQYF
CDR3 DNA: TGTGCCAGCAAAGACCGGGACAGAAACGAGCAGTACTTC
clone size: .
D gene: TRBD1
J gene: TRBJ2-7
V gene: TRBV7-8

CDR3 protein: CASSLVRPPYTF
CDR3 DNA: TGTGCCAGCAGCTTAGTCAGGCCGCCTTACACCTTC
clone size: .
D gene: .
J gene: TRBJ1-2
V gene: TRBV4-2

CDR3 protein: CASSSLRTGWNTEAFF
CDR3 DNA: TGTGCCAGTAGTAGCCTTCGGACAGGCTGGAACACTGAAGCTTTCTTT
clone size: .
D gene: TRBD1
J gene: TRBJ1-1
V gene: TRBV19

CDR3 protein: CASTIGPTGSSGANVLTF
CDR3 DNA: TGTGCCAGTACCATCGGCCCGACAGGGTCCTCGGGGGCCAACGTCCTGACTTTC
clone size: many
D gene: TRBD1
J gene: TRBJ2-6
V gene: TRBV19

CDR3 protein: CASSQNLAGGLSTDTQYF
CDR3 DNA: TGTGCCAGCAGCCAGAATCTAGCGGGGGGCCTTAGCACAGATACGCAGTATTTT
clone size: .
D gene: TRBD2
J gene: TRBJ2-3
V gene: TRBV3-1

CDR3 protein: CASSLEDRGDTQYF
CDR3 DNA: TGCGCCAGCAGCTTGGAGGACAGGGGAGATACGCAGTATTTT
clone size: .
D gene: TRBD1
J gene: TRBJ2-3
V gene: TRBV7-2

CDR3 protein: CASSLEVNEQYF
CDR3 DNA: TGTGCCAGCAGCTTAGAGGTCAACGAGCAGTACTTC
clone size: few
D gene: .
J gene: TRBJ2-7
V gene: TRBV7-9

CDR3 protein: CASSQGGLAGRTDTQYF
CDR3 DNA: TGCGCCAGCAGCCAAGGGGGCCTAGCGGGCCGCACAGATACGCAGTATTTT
clone size: .
D gene: TRBD2
J gene: TRBJ2-3
V gene: TRBV4-1

CDR3 protein: CSASRGSLNEKLFF
CDR3 DNA: TGCAGTGCTAGTCGGGGCAGCCTTAATGAAAAACTGTTTTTT
clone size: .
D gene: .
J gene: TRBJ1-4
V gene: TRBV20-1

CDR3 protein: CSARGMTGGGNQPQHF
CDR3 DNA: TGCAGTGCTAGAGGGATGACAGGGGGCGGCAATCAGCCCCAGCATTTT
clone size: many
D gene: TRBD1
J gene: TRBJ1-5
V gene: TRBV20-1